The 30 T cell receptor beta chains given below trace back to one sample, sequenced in a study of graft-versus-host responses after intestinal transplantation. Generated by immunoSEQ multiplex PCR, the TCRdb table keeps only in-frame clones and is missing some. The sample includes fewer than 5,500 clones, around 71% of them seen just once. The input for sequencing was PBMCs, taken 300 to 340 days after intestinal transplant. The source is a human patient who received an intestinal transplant, so some T cells may come from the graft donor.

V is TRBV12-5 and J is TRBJ2-7, with TRBD1 matching over 8 bases. Per germline, CDR1 LGHNT and CDR2 FRNRAP. The CDR3 covers 16 residues. The J segment lost 2 bases and the V segment lost 6 bases, leaving 12 bases of the junction unmatched. The CDR3 region has the DNA TGTGCTAGTGGCCTACTCGGGGACAGGAAAGCCTACGAGCAGTACTTC. It is translated as CASGLLGDRKAYEQYF.

There are a few counts of this clone. Other DNA sequences in this specimen translate into the identical CDR3. This chain joins TRBV4-3 and TRBJ1-2, with D unclear. CDR3 length: 14 residues. Between the trimmed V and J ends, which lost 0 bases and 0 bases, there was a span of 5 bases. Germline V CDR1 and CDR2: LGHNA, YSLEER. The CDR3 nucleotides are TGCGCCAGCAGCCAAGACAGGTCTAACTATGGCTACACCTTC. This gives the protein CASSQDRSNYGYTF.

The rearrangement joins TRBV6-5 to TRBJ1-3; D not resolved. The CDR3 loop spans 15 amino acids. Germline CDR1 reads MNHEY; CDR2 reads SVGAGI. The V end was cut by 4 bases, the J end by 0 bases, with 10 bases between. The CDR3, as DNA: TGTGCCAGCAGTTCCGGACGGAGCTCTGGAAACACCATATATTTT. Its translation is CASSSGRSSGNTIYF.

V gene TRBV27 combines with J gene TRBJ1-6; 10 nucleotides agree with TRBD1. Germline CDR1 is MNHEY and CDR2 is SMNVEV (reference sequence). V was clipped by 6 bases and J by 7 bases; unmatched bases: 15. The CDR3 runs to 18 residues. CDR3 amino acids: CASRRQGAPRRRNSPLHF. Here the CDR3 DNA reads TGTGCCAGCAGACGACAGGGGGCCCCTAGGAGGAGAAATTCACCCCTCCACTTT.

This chain joins TRBV15 and TRBJ2-7, with D possibly matching TRBD1 (5 bases). The CDR3 runs 15 residues. V gave up 5 bases and J gave up 0 bases, with 14 bases separating them. Germline-derived CDR1 and CDR2 are LNHNV and YYDKDF (reference sequence). The CDR3 loop reads CATSPLTDPSYEQYF. The CDR3 bases are TGTGCCACCAGCCCCTTGACAGACCCCTCCTACGAGCAGTACTTC. Combining the CDR3 with reference TRBV15 and TRBJ2-7 gives the whole variable domain DAMVIQNPRYQVTQFGKPVTLSCSQTLNHNVMYWYQQKSSQAPKLLFHYYDKDFNNEADTPDNFQSRRPNTSFCFLDIRSPGLGDTAMYLCATSPLTDPSYEQYFGPGTRLTVT.

The gene calls are TRBV29-1 and TRBJ2-1; TRBD2 aligns across 7 bases. The germline V gene has CDR1 SQVTM and CDR2 ANQGSEA. CDR3 size: 16 residues. With V trimmed by 1 base and J by 4 bases, 10 bases remained unmatched. The CDR3 DNA is TGCAGCGTTGAAGCGGCCTTTAGCGGGCTATACAATGAGCAGTTCTTC. Translating gives CSVEAAFSGLYNEQFF.

In this sample, this clone turned up once. The chain employs TRBV2 and TRBJ2-5; unclear D gene. Matching the DNA end better, TRBJ2-7 makes the J call doubtful. The V gene's germline CDR1 is SNHLY and CDR2 FYNNEI. CDR3 length equals 17 residues. CDR3 bases: TGTGCCAGCAGTGAAGCGCTTGGGGTACCCCTCGACTACGAGCAGTACTTC. Its translation is CASSEALGVPLDYEQYF.

This chain links TRBV5-1 with TRBJ2-7, with TRBD2 matching 9 bases. V trimming: 0 bases; J trimming: 5 bases; junction bases outside the gene matches: 6. Germline V CDR1 and CDR2: SGHRS, YFSETQ. The length of the CDR3 is 15 residues. The CDR3 region is CASSLDLAGYDEQYF. The CDR3, as DNA: TGCGCCAGCAGCTTGGACCTAGCGGGGTACGACGAGCAGTACTTC.

The chain couples TRBV11-2 to TRBJ1-5, with unresolved D. The germline gives CDR1 SGHAT, CDR2 FQNNGV. V lost 5 bases to trimming and J lost 6 bases, with 20 bases between them. The CDR3 extends over 16 amino acids. DNA of the CDR3: TGTGCCAGCAGCCCGAGCTTTGAGGTGTCGGGTCAGCCCCAGCATTTT. As protein: CASSPSFEVSGQPQHF.

This chain links TRBV20-1 with TRBJ1-2; TRBD1 might be the D (5 bases). The CDR3 runs 11 residues. Germline V gene sequence: CDR1 DFQATT, CDR2 SNEGSKA (reference sequence). The V and J ends lost 4 bases and 6 bases respectively, with 9 bases between them. CDR3 amino acids: CSAIWDHGYTF. CDR3 in DNA: TGCAGTGCTATTTGGGACCATGGCTACACCTTC.

This clone was detected a few times. The rearrangement joins TRBV6-6 to TRBJ1-2, with 10 bases fitting TRBD1. V shed 6 bases, J shed 3 bases, and the junction held 1 base outside the gene matches. CDR1 MNHNY and CDR2 SVGAGI come from the germline V gene (reference sequence). This CDR3 is 13 amino acids long. In nucleotides, the CDR3 is TGTGCCAGCAGGGGGACAGGGGACTATGGCTACACCTTC. Protein sequence: CASRGTGDYGYTF.

Details on this clone: This sample includes further DNA sequences coding for the same CDR3. The gene calls are TRBV25-1 and TRBJ2-7; 7 bases are shared with TRBD2. Germline lookup yields CDR1 MGHDK and CDR2 SYGVNS. V was pared by 1 base and J by 3 bases, with 12 bases of the junction left unmatched. The CDR3 sequence is 17 residues long. The CDR3 DNA sequence: TGTGCCAGCAGTGAATCTTCCGGGGGAGGGGACTACTACGAGCAGTACTTC. This translates into CASSESSGGGDYYEQYF.

The table lists this clone with a few counts. Mismatch with germline at one junction end may stem from a read error. Other DNA sequences in this sample translate to the same CDR3. J is TRBJ1-2 and V is TRBV11-2; tentative D call: TRBD1 (5 bases). Per the germline V gene, CDR1 is SGHAT and CDR2 is FQNNGV. The CDR3 runs 16 residues. CDR3 loop: CASSQDSGYTNYGYTF. The CDR3 DNA sequence: TGCGCCAGCAGCCAAGACAGCGGATATACTAACTATGGCTACACCTTC.

The chain is built from TRBV11-2 and TRBJ2-7; 7 positions agree with TRBD1. V was pared by 1 base and J by 2 bases, with 5 bases of the junction left unmatched. Germline V gene data show CDR1 as SGHAT and CDR2 as FQNNGV. This CDR3 contains 15 residues. The chain's CDR3 is CASSLAGTAPYEQYF. The CDR3 region has the DNA TGTGCCAGCAGCTTAGCAGGGACAGCCCCCTACGAGCAGTACTTC.

This rearrangement joins TRBV25-1 to TRBJ1-1; a weak D match, TRBD1 (6 bases). Germline lookup yields CDR1 MGHDK and CDR2 SYGVNS. CDR3 length equals 16 residues. The V end lost 7 bases, the J end lost 0 bases, and 18 bases lay between the germline ends. The DNA for the CDR3 is TGTGCCAGCACCCTCGAGGGGGAGGGTCTGAACACTGAAGCTTTCTTT. This codes for CASTLEGEGLNTEAFF.

By its share, this clone is medium-sized. The CDR3 loop reads CASQIAPGTANTEAFF. The CDR3 DNA is TGTGCCAGCCAAATCGCCCCCGGGACGGCGAACACTGAAGCTTTCTTT. The chain carries TRBV6-6 and TRBJ1-1, with D possibly matching TRBD1 (5 bases). With 8 bases removed from V and 1 base from J, the gap between germline ends came to 20 bases. Germline V lookup: CDR1 MNHNY, CDR2 SVGAGI (reference sequence). This CDR3 comprises 16 residues.

This chain links TRBV10-3 with TRBJ1-2; 7 bases map to TRBD1. J lost 6 bases, V lost 5 bases, and 9 bases had no gene match. The CDR3 length is 14 residues. The germline gives CDR1 ENHRY, CDR2 SYGVKD. The DNA of the CDR3 is TGTGCCATCAGTCCCCAGGGGGGGGAGGATGGCTACACCTTC. Translating it yields CAISPQGGEDGYTF.

This rearrangement joins TRBV10-3 to TRBJ2-5, with D possibly matching TRBD2 (6 bases). The closer fit of TRBJ2-7 to the DNA end suggests the J call may be wrong. There are 16 residues in the CDR3. Per the germline V gene, CDR1 is ENHRY and CDR2 is SYGVKD. For the CDR3, the DNA is TGTGCCATCAGTGATGCGGGGTACTCCCCCCTATACGAGCAGTACTTC. This translates into CAISDAGYSPLYEQYF.

V is TRBV5-1 and J is TRBJ2-4; D unresolved. Germline V gene lookup returns CDR1 SGHRS and CDR2 YFSETQ. V shed 5 bases and J shed 8 bases, with 8 bases lying between them. The CDR3 totals 11 residues. Written as DNA, the CDR3 is TGCGCCAGCAGTTCTGGGGACATTCAGTACTTC. As protein: CASSSGDIQYF. The complete variable domain, with remaining parts taken from reference TRBV5-1 and TRBJ2-4, reads KAGVTQTPRYLIKTRGQQVTLSCSPISGHRSVSWYQQTPGQGLQFLFEYFSETQRNKGNFPGRFSGRQFSNSRSEMNVSTLELGDSALYLCASSSGDIQYFGAGTRLSVL.

Notes on this clone: One junction end disagrees with the germline gene, perhaps due to a read error. The chain is built from TRBV5-4 and TRBJ1-2, with D hard to call. This CDR3 comprises 16 residues. In germline, CDR1 is SGHNT, CDR2 YYREEE (reference sequence). The CDR3 bases are TGCGCCAGCAGCCAAGATTCCGGCTTTGTTGGTTATGGCTACACCTTC. It yields the protein CASSQDSGFVGYGYTF.

The V and J genes are TRBV6-1 and TRBJ2-6; D is unclear. CDR3 length equals 15 residues. V dropped 10 bases and J dropped 4 bases, with 17 bases sitting between them. The germline gives CDR1 MNHNS, CDR2 SASEGT. The CDR3 region has the DNA TGTGCCACCCAAATTGACGGGTCCGGGGCCAACGTCCTGACTTTC. Its translation: CATQIDGSGANVLTF.

The V call is TRBV4-3, the J call TRBJ1-3, with a tentative D call TRBD1 (5 bases). CDR1 is LGHNA, CDR2 YSLEER, per germline. CDR3 length: 18 amino acids. V lost 0 bases, J lost 1 base, and 16 bases lay in between. The CDR3 DNA sequence: TGCGCCAGCAGCCAAGAAGGAATGGGGGGGGTGTCTGGAAACACCATATATTTT. As protein: CASSQEGMGGVSGNTIYF.

The V and J genes are TRBV11-3 and TRBJ1-1; 8 bases agree with TRBD1. V trimming: 5 bases; J trimming: 3 bases; junction bases outside the gene matches: 5. The CDR3 consists of 14 residues. Looked up from germline, CDR1 is SGHNT and CDR2 is YENEEA. The CDR3 DNA follows: TGTGCCAGCAGCGTACAGGGGGGCGACACTGAAGCTTTCTTT. It encodes CASSVQGGDTEAFF.

The rearrangement uses TRBV27 and TRBJ2-5; D is perhaps TRBD1 (6 bases). The germline V gene encodes CDR1 MNHEY and CDR2 SMNVEV (reference sequence). The CDR3 is 15 amino acids. Trimming took off 2 bases at V and 2 bases at J, with 12 bases between the two ends. Here the CDR3 reads CASSLRGNPQETQYF. The CDR3 DNA sequence: TGTGCCAGCAGTTTAAGGGGGAACCCACAAGAGACCCAGTACTTC.

This chain links TRBV28 with TRBJ1-1; 7 bases line up with TRBD1. Germline values: CDR1 MDHEN, CDR2 SYDVKM. V dropped 4 bases and J dropped 1; count of bases not matched to a gene: 12. The CDR3 runs 17 residues. The CDR3 sequence: CASSSYRGTESNTEAFF. CDR3 nucleotide sequence: TGTGCCAGCAGTTCCTACCGGGGGACAGAATCGAACACTGAAGCTTTCTTT.

The chain uses TRBV4-1 and TRBJ1-1, with a weak D call TRBD1 (6 bases). Germline V gives CDR1 MGHRA, CDR2 YSYEKL. Between the trimmed V and J ends, which lost 3 bases and 6 bases, there was a span of 14 bases. The length of the CDR3 is 14 residues. The CDR3 bases are TGCGCCAGCAGCCACCAACAGGGATCCCCTGAAGCTTTCTTT. Amino acids: CASSHQQGSPEAFF.

The rearrangement links TRBV25-1 to TRBJ1-5; D not resolved. Germline CDR1 and CDR2: MGHDK and SYGVNS. V shed 4 bases and J shed 4 bases, with 8 bases lying between them. CDR3 length equals 13 residues. This chain's CDR3 is CASSATENQPQHF. Here the CDR3 DNA reads TGTGCCAGCAGTGCAACTGAGAATCAGCCCCAGCATTTT.

The rearrangement joins TRBV6-6 to TRBJ2-2; 9 bases map to TRBD1. V lost 6 bases to trimming and J lost 6 bases; unmatched junction nucleotides: 5. The CDR3 totals 14 residues. CDR1 is MNHNY, CDR2 SVGAGI, per germline (reference sequence). The CDR3 coding sequence is TGTGCCAGCAGGGGACAGGGCCGGGCCGGGGAGCTGTTTTTT. Translated: CASRGQGRAGELFF.

The V gene is TRBV30, the J gene TRBJ1-2; D gene ambiguous. CDR3 length equals 13 residues. Trimming shortened V by 0 bases and J by 7 bases, and 12 bases separated the two germline ends. The germline V gene has CDR1 GTSNPN and CDR2 SVGIG (reference sequence). The CDR3 spells CAWSVVSLPGYTF. CDR3 in DNA: TGTGCCTGGAGTGTAGTATCCTTACCTGGCTACACCTTC.

The chain has TRBV7-8 and TRBJ2-7; no clear D gene. The length of the CDR3 is 13 residues. Per germline, CDR1 SGHVS and CDR2 FQNEAQ. Trimming left V 2 bases short and J 2 bases short, with 7 bases between. CDR3 loop: CASSLPRAYEQYF. CDR3 in DNA: TGTGCCAGCAGCTTACCTCGGGCCTACGAGCAGTACTTC.